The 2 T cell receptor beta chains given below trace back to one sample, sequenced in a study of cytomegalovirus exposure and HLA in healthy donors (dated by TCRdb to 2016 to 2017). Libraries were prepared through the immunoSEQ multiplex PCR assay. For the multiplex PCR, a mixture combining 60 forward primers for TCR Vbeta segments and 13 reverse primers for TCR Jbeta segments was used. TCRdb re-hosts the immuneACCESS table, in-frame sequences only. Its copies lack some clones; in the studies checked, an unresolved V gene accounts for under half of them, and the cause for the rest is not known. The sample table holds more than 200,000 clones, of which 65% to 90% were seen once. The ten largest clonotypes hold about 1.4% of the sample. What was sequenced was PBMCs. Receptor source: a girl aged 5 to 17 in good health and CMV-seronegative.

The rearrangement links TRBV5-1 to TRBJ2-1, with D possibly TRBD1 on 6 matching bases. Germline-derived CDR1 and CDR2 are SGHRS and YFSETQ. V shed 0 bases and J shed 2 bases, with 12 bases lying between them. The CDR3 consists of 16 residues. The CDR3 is CASSLGGAGAYNEQFF. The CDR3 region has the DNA TGCGCCAGCAGCTTGGGAGGGGCAGGGGCCTACAATGAGCAGTTCTTC.

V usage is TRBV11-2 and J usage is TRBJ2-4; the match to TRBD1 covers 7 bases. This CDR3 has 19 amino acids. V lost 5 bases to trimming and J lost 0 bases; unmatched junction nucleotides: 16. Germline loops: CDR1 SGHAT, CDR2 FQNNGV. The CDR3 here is CASSGALQGTRGAKNIQYF. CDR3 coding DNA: TGTGCCAGCAGCGGAGCTCTACAGGGGACACGGGGAGCCAAAAACATTCAGTACTTC.